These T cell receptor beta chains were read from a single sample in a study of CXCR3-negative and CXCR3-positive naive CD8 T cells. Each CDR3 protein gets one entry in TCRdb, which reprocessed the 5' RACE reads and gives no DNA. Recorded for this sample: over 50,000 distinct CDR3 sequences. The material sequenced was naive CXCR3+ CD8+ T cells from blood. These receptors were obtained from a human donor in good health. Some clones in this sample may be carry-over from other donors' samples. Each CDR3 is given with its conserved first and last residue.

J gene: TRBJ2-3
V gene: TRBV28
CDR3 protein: CASRDTGTSTDTQYF

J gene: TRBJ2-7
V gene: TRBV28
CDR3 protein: CASSLLSSGTGNEQYF

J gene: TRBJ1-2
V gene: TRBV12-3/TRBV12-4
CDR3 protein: CASSSLGWYTF

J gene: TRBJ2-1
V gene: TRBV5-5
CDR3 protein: CASSLAGGAYNEQFF

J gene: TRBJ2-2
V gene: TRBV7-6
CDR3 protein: CASSLRTGELFF

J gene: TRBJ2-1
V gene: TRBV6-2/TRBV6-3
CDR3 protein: CASSSTGGGEQFF

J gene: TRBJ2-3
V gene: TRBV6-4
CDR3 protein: CASSPVGSGVSDTQYF

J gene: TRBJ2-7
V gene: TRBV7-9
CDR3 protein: CASSWGPYEQYF

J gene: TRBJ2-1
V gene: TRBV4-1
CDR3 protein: CASSHLRTGGSDEQFF

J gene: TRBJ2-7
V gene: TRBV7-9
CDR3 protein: CASSFGTDYEQYF

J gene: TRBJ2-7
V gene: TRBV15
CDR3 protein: CATSSTQYEQYF

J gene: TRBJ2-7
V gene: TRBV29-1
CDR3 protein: CSVEDSPYEQYF

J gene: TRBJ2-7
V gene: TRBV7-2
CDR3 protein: CASSLAYSGAGGYEQYF